Listed below are T cell receptor beta chains from one sample, sequenced in a study of blood T cell repertoires in COVID-19. The protocol was immunoSEQ multiplex PCR, while the TCRdb copy is restricted to in-frame clones and leaves out a portion. The table has more than 85,000 clones, 85% to 90% seen once. The sequenced sample was peripheral blood. Source of these receptors: a human donor in a cohort sampled during active COVID-19. The CDR3 runs from the conserved cysteine through the conserved F or W. Fields, in order: CDR3 DNA, CDR3 protein, V gene, J gene, D gene. The D gene is left open where the match is weak.

TGTGCCAGCAGCTCGGGACAGAACACCGGGGAGCTGTTTTTT	CASSSGQNTGELFF	TRBV5-4	TRBJ2-2	NA
TGTGCCAATCAGCTTGGGAGGGCGCGAGGGGGCGAGCAGTACTTC	CANQLGRARGGEQYF	TRBV25-1	TRBJ2-7	NA
TGTGCCAGCAGTCCCTCCCCAGATACGCAGTATTTT	CASSPSPDTQYF	TRBV27	TRBJ2-3	NA
TGTGCCAGCAGCTTAAGCCTGTTTAGCAATCAGCCCCAGCATTTT	CASSLSLFSNQPQHF	TRBV7-8	TRBJ1-5	NA
TGTGCCACCCGACTAGCGGGACGGGGTGAGCAGTTCTTC	CATRLAGRGEQFF	TRBV19	TRBJ2-1	TRBD2
TGTGCCAGCAGCCAAGAGGGCAGCTCGTATGGCTACACCTTC	CASSQEGSSYGYTF	TRBV3-1/TRBV3-2	TRBJ1-2	NA
TGCGCCAGCAGCTTGGATCGAGCGGGAGAGGCAGATACGCAGTATTTT	CASSLDRAGEADTQYF	TRBV5-1	TRBJ2-3	TRBD2
TGTGCCAGTAGTACCCGCCCGGCCGGGTCTGCGAACACTGAAGCTTTCTTT	CASSTRPAGSANTEAFF	TRBV19	TRBJ1-1	NA
TGTGCCAGCAGGAACTGGGGCACTAGCACAGATACGCAGTATTTT	CASRNWGTSTDTQYF	TRBV27	TRBJ2-3	NA
TGTGCCAGCAGCTCGACCCAACGGGGAGAGTGGAATCAGCCCCAGCATTTT	CASSSTQRGEWNQPQHF	TRBV5-8	TRBJ1-5	NA
TGTGCCAGCAGCCTTACAGGGACTGGGGCCAACGTCCTGACTTTC	CASSLTGTGANVLTF	TRBV7-2	TRBJ2-6	NA
TGTGCCAGCAGCTTGAAAGCGGGGGTAGGGGAGACCCAGTACTTC	CASSLKAGVGETQYF	TRBV4-2	TRBJ2-5	TRBD2
TGTGCCAGCAGCTTAAGCGGATCCTACGAGCAGTACTTC	CASSLSGSYEQYF	TRBV7-2	TRBJ2-7	NA
TGTGCCAGCAGAGGCCGTACCCGGGGGGCCCAGTACTTC	CASRGRTRGAQYF	TRBV6-5	TRBJ2-5	TRBD2
TGTGCCACCAGTGATAATTCCGGCGGGTGGGGAAAAGAGACCCAGTACTTC	CATSDNSGGWGKETQYF	TRBV24-1	TRBJ2-5	NA
TGTGCCAGCAGCCAACCGAAACTAGCGGGGGGCCCCATCGAGCAGTACTTC	CASSQPKLAGGPIEQYF	TRBV14	TRBJ2-7	TRBD2
TGTGCCAGCAGCGCGGGTTCGGGACAATATATCTATGGCTACACCTTC	CASSAGSGQYIYGYTF	TRBV5-8	TRBJ1-2	NA
TGTGCCAGCAGTGAATCCCGGCCGGAGAACACAGATACGCAGTATTTT	CASSESRPENTDTQYF	TRBV25-1	TRBJ2-3	NA
TGTGCCAGCAGCCAAACAGGGGGCAGGCAGTACTTC	CASSQTGGRQYF	TRBV12-3/TRBV12-4	TRBJ2-7	TRBD1
TGTGCCAGCAGCAACCGGGACAGTAACTATGGCTACACCTTC	CASSNRDSNYGYTF	TRBV11-3	TRBJ1-2	TRBD1
TGTGCCAGCAGCCCGGGACAGCTGAACACAGATACGCAGTATTTT	CASSPGQLNTDTQYF	TRBV5-5	TRBJ2-3	TRBD1
TGTGCCAGCAGCCACACCGGGACAGGGGGCTTCGAGCAGTACTTC	CASSHTGTGGFEQYF	TRBV3-1/TRBV3-2	TRBJ2-7	TRBD1
TGTGCCAGCAGCCCGCACAGGGGTAGCACAGATACGCAGTATTTT	CASSPHRGSTDTQYF	TRBV14	TRBJ2-3	TRBD1